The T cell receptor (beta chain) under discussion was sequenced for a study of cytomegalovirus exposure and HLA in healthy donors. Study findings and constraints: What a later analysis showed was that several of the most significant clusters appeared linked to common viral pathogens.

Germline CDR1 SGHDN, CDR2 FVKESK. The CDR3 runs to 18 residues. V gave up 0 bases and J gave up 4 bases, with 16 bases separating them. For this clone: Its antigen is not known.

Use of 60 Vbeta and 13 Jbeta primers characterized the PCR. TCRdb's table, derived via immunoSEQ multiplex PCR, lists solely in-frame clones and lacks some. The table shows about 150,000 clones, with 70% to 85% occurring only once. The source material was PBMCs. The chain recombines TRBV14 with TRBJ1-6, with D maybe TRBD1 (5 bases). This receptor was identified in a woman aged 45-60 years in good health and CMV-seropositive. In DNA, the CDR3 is TGTGCCAGCAGCCAAGATCGACGGGGGGAATCTTATAATTCACCCCTCCACTTT. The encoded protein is CASSQDRRGESYNSPLHF.